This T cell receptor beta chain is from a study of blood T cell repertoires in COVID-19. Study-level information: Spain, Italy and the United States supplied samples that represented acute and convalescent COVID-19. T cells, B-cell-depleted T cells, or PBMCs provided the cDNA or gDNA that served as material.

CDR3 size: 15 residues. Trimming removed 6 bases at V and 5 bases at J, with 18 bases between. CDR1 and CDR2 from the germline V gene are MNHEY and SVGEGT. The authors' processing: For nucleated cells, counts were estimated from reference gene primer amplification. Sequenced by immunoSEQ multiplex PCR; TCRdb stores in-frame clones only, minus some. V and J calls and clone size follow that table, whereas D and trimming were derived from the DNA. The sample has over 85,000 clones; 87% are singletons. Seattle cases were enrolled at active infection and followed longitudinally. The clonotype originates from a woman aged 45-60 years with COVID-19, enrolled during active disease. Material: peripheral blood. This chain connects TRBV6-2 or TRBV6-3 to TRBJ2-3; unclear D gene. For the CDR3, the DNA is TGTGCCAGCAGCCCGACCTGGGCGAACCGAGATACGCAGTATTTT. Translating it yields CASSPTWANRDTQYF.